The clone carrying this TCR beta chain was seen just once. Primers: 60 Vbeta forward and 13 Jbeta reverse. Sequencing used immunoSEQ multiplex PCR; TCRdb keeps in-frame clones, though not all of them. The sample consists of about 140,000 clones, approximately 80% of them appearing once. This sample was included in a study of cytomegalovirus exposure and HLA in healthy donors. The CDR3 is 15 amino acids. J lost 2 bases, V lost 5 bases, and 8 bases had no gene match. The germline CDR1 and CDR2 sequences are SGHRS and YFSETQ. The chain has TRBV5-1 and TRBJ2-3, with 7 bases aligning to TRBD2. Sequencing was done on a sample of PBMCs. This TCR was sampled from a man aged 35 to 55 in good health and CMV-seronegative. CDR3 region: CASSTGGTITDTQYF. The CDR3, as DNA: TGCGCCAGCAGTACAGGTGGGACTATCACAGATACGCAGTATTTT.